The rows below give T cell receptor beta chains drawn from one sample of a study of cytomegalovirus exposure and HLA in healthy donors. TCRdb keeps only in-frame clones here, not all; method: immunoSEQ multiplex PCR. The sample consists of under 150,000 clones, approximately 87% of them appearing once. The sequencing input was PBMCs. The receptors here all came from a man younger than 35 in good health and CMV-seronegative. The CDR3 runs from the conserved cysteine through the conserved F or W. Each record gives: V gene, J gene, clone size, D gene, CDR3 DNA, CDR3 protein. D genes are given only for firm matches. Some rows have no size entry. The others give once, few or many, or a class for an expanded clone.

>TRBV9|TRBJ2-7|-|TRBD2
TGTGCCAGCAACCCGGGGGGGGGCTACTACGAGCAGTACTTC
CASNPGGGYYEQYF
>TRBV5-1|TRBJ1-1|-|-
TGCGCCAGCAGCTCCAGGCTCACGAACACTGAAGCTTTCTTT
CASSSRLTNTEAFF
>TRBV6-6|TRBJ1-5|-|-
TGTGCCAGCAGTTACCCTGGACAGCAATCCCAGCCCCAGCATTTT
CASSYPGQQSQPQHF
>TRBV7-6|TRBJ2-4|-|-
TGTGCCAGCAGCTCCTCCCAGGGAGGCAAAAACATTCAGTACTTC
CASSSSQGGKNIQYF
>TRBV6-6|TRBJ2-7|-|-
TGTGCCAGCAGGAAGGAGGGGGCTTCCTACGAGCAGTACTTC
CASRKEGASYEQYF
>TRBV10-2|TRBJ2-6|-|-
TGCGCCAGCAGTAGACCAGGCGTCGGCTCTGGGGCCAACGTCCTGACTTTC
CASSRPGVGSGANVLTF
>TRBV6-5|TRBJ2-5|once|TRBD2
TGTGCCAGCAGTTCCCTAGAATCTAGCGGGCGGGAGACCCAGTACTTC
CASSSLESSGRETQYF
>TRBV6-1|TRBJ2-3|-|TRBD2
TGTGCCAGCAGTCATAGCGGGGGGGCAGATACGCAGTATTTT
CASSHSGGADTQYF
>TRBV5-1|TRBJ2-7|-|TRBD1
TGCGCCAGCAGTTACGGACAGGGGCTACTACGAGAGCAGTACTTC
CASSYGQGLLREQYF
>TRBV29-1|TRBJ2-7|-|TRBD1
TGCAGCGTTGAAAAGGGTACAGGGGCGGTCTACGAGCAGTACTTC
CSVEKGTGAVYEQYF
>TRBV7-6|TRBJ2-7|few|-
TGTGCCAGCAGCTCGCCGACAGTCTACGAGCAGTACTTC
CASSSPTVYEQYF
>TRBV28|TRBJ2-7|-|TRBD2
TGTGCCAGCGTACCATCGATTAGCGGGGTGGGCGAGCAGTACTTC
CASVPSISGVGEQYF
>TRBV18|TRBJ1-5|-|-
TGTGCCAGCTCACCCCCTAACAGGGTCCGCAATCAGCCCCAGCATTTT
CASSPPNRVRNQPQHF
>TRBV2|TRBJ2-7|-|TRBD1
TGTGCCAGCAGCGGACAGGGGTCTCTCTACGAGCAGTACTTC
CASSGQGSLYEQYF
>TRBV5-1|TRBJ1-4|-|-
TGCGCCAGCAGCTTGGGGGACAAGGTTGGTGGAGAAAAACTGTTTTTT
CASSLGDKVGGEKLFF
>TRBV6-5|TRBJ1-1|-|-
TGTGCCAGCAGTTACTTCTCGAACACTGAAGCTTTCTTT
CASSYFSNTEAFF
>TRBV7-6|TRBJ2-3|-|TRBD2
TGTGCCAGCAGCTTTGGGAGGGAAAGGACAGATACGCAGTATTTT
CASSFGRERTDTQYF